This TCR beta chain was captured by sequencing in a study of beta chain features in type 1 diabetes. Study conclusions and caveats: VDJ junctions from patients with type 1 diabetes contained fewer insertions and more deletions. In all four CD4+ subsets, TCRB CDR3 length was significantly, moderately reduced in type 1 diabetes.

About this clone: The antigen is not known.

What was sequenced were expressed TCRB transcripts, since all of the isolated RNA had been reverse transcribed. Roughly 3.7 million reads, on average, came from each naive, central memory and regulatory T cell sample. Profiling relied on immunoSEQ multiplex PCR, and the TCRdb table lists in-frame clones only, not all of them. In the table there are about 260,000 clones, around 21% of which are singletons. The trim removed 4 bases at V and 6 bases at J, leaving 11 bases unmatched. There are 15 residues in the CDR3. The V gene's germline CDR1 is SGHRS and CDR2 YFSETQ. The rearrangement links TRBV5-1 to TRBJ2-5, with 8 positions matching TRBD1. The clonotype was recovered from a woman in her forties with type 1 diabetes. Specimen: naive CD4+ T cells from blood. In DNA, the CDR3 is TGCGCCAGCAGCGGAAAGACAGGGGCGGATAAGACCCAGTACTTC. Its translation: CASSGKTGADKTQYF. The variable domain in full, completed from reference TRBV5-1 and TRBJ2-5, reads KAGVTQTPRYLIKTRGQQVTLSCSPISGHRSVSWYQQTPGQGLQFLFEYFSETQRNKGNFPGRFSGRQFSNSRSEMNVSTLELGDSALYLCASSGKTGADKTQYFGPGTRLLVL.